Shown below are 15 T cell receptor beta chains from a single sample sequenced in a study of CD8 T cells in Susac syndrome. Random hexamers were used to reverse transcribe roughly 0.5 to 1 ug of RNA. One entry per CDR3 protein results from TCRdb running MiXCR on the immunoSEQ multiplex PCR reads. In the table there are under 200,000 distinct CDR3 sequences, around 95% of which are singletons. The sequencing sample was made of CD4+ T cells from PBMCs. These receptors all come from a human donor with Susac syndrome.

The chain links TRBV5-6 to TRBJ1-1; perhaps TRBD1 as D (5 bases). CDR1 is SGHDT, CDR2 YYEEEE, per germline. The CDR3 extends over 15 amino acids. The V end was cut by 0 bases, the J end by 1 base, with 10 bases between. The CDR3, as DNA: TGTGCCAGCAGCTTGGATGTCGGGGCGAACACTGAAGCTTTCTTT. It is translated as CASSLDVGANTEAFF.

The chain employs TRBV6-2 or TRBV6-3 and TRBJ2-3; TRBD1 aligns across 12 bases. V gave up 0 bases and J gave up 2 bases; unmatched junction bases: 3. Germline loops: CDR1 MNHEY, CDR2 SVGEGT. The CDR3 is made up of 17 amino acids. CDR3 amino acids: CASSYSGTGGYTDTQYF. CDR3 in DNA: TGTGCCAGCAGTTACTCGGGGACAGGGGGCTACACAGATACGCAGTATTTT.

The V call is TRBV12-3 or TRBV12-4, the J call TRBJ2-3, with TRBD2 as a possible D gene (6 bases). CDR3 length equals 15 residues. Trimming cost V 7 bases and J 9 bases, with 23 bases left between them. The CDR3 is CASKTSDTLRGTQYF. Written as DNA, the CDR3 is TGTGCCAGCAAGACTAGTGACACTCTACGGGGAACGCAGTATTTT.

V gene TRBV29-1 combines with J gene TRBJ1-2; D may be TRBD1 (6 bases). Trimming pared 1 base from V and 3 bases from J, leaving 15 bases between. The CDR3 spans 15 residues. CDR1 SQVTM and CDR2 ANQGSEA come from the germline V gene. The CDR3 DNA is TGCAGCGTTGAAGCAACAGGGCCCTTCTACTATGGCTACACCTTC. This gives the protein CSVEATGPFYYGYTF.

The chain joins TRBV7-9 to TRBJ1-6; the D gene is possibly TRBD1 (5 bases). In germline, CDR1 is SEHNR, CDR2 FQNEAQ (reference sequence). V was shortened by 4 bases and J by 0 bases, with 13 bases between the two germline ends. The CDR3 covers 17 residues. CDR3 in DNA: TGTGCCAGCAGCTCCATGGGGGGGATCTCCTATAATTCACCCCTCCACTTT. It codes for CASSSMGGISYNSPLHF.

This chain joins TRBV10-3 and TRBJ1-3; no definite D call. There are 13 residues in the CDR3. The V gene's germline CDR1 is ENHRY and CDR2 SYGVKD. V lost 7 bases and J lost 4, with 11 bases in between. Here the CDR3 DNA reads TGTGCCATCATGGAGACGATGGGAAACACCATATATTTT. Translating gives CAIMETMGNTIYF.

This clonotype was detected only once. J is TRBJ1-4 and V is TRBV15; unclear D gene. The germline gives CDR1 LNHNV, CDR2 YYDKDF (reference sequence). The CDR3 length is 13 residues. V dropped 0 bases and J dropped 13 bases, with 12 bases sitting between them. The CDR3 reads CATSRDKTLGLFF. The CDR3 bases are TGTGCCACCAGCAGAGATAAAACCCTTGGACTGTTTTTT.

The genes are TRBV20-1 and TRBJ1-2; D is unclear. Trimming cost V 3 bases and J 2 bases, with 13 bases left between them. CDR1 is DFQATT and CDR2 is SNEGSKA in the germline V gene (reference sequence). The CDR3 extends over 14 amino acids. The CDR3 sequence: CSASVAGNNYGYTF. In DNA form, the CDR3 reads TGCAGTGCTAGTGTCGCAGGAAACAACTATGGCTACACCTTC.

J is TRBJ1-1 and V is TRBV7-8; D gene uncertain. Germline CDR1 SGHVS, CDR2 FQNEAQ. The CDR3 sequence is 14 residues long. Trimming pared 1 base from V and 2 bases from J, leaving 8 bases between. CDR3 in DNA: TGTGCCAGCAGCTTAGAAAGGTTTAACACTGAAGCTTTCTTT. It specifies CASSLERFNTEAFF.

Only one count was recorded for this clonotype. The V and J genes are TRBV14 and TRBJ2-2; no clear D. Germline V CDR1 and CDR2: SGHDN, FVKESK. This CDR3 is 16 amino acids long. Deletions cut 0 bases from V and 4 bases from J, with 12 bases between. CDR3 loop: CASSQDLPSLTGELFF. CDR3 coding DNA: TGTGCCAGCAGCCAAGATCTTCCCAGCCTCACCGGGGAGCTGTTTTTT.

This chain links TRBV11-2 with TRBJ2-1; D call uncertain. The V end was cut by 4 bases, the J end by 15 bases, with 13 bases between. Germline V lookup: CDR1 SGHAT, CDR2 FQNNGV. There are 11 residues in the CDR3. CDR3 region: CASSYSPTPFF. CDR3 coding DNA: TGTGCCAGCAGCTACTCCCCTACTCCGTTCTTC.

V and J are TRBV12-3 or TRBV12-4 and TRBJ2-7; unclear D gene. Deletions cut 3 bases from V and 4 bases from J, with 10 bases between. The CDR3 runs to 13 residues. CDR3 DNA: TGTGCCAGCAGTTTCCTAAAAAATTACGAGCAGTACTTC. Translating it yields CASSFLKNYEQYF.

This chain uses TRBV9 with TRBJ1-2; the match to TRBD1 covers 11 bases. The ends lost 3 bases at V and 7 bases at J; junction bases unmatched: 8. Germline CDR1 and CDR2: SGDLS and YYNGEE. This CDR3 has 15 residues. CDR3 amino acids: CASSARGQGAFGYTF. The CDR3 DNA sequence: TGTGCCAGCAGCGCGAGAGGACAGGGGGCTTTTGGCTACACCTTC.

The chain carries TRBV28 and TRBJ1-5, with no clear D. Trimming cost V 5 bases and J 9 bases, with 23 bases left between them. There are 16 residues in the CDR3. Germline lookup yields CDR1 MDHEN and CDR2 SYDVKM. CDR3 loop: CASSPSGPVGNGPQHF. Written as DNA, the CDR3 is TGTGCCAGCAGTCCGTCCGGACCTGTTGGCAATGGGCCCCAGCATTTT.

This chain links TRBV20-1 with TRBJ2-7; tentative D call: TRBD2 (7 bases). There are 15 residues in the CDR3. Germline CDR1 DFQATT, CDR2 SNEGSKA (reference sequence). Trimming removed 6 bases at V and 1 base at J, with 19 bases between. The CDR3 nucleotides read TGCAGTGCCCCAAAAGGGGGGGGAGGTTCCTACGAGCAGTACTTC. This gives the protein CSAPKGGGGSYEQYF.